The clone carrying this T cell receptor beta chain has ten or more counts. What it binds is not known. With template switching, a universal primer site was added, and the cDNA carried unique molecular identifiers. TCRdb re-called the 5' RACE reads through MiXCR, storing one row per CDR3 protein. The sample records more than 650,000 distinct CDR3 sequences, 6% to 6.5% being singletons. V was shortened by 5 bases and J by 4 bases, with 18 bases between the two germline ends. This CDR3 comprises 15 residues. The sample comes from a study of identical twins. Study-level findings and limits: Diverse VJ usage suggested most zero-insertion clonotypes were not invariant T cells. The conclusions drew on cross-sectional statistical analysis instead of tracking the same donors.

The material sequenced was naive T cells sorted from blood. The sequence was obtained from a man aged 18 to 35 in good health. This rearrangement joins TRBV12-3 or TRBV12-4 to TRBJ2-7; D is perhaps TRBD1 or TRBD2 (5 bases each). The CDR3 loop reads CASSHGTPIVYEQYF. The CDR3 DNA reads TGTGCCAGCAGTCACGGGACCCCTATCGTGTACGAGCAGTACTTC.